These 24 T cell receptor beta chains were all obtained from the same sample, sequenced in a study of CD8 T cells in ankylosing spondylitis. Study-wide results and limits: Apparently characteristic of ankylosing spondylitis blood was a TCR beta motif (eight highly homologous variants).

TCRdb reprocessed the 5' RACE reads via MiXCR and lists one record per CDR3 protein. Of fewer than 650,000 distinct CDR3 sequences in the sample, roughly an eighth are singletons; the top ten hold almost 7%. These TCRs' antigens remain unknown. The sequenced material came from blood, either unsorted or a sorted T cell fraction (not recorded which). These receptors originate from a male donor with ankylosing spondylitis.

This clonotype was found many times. CDR3 nucleotide sequence: TGTGCCAGCAGCCTGGGCGGGATCGGGGAGCTGTTTTTT. It yields the protein CASSLGGIGELFF. The chain carries TRBV7-9 and TRBJ2-2; possibly TRBD2 for D (6 bases). The germline V gene encodes CDR1 SEHNR and CDR2 FQNEAQ (reference sequence). This CDR3 spans 13 amino acids. Trimming left V 5 bases short and J 7 bases short, with 11 bases between. The whole variable domain, remainder taken from reference TRBV7-9 and TRBJ2-2, is DTGVSQNPRHKITKRGQNVTFRCDPISEHNRLYWYRQTLGQGPEFLTYFQNEAQLEKSRLLSDRFSAERPKGSFSTLEIQRTEQGDSAMYLCASSLGGIGELFFGEGSRLTVL.

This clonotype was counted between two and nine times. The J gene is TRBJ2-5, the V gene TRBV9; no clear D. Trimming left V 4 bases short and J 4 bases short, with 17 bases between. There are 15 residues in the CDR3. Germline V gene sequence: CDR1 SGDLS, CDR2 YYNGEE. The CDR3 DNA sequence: TGTGCCAGCAGCCCGACCGGCGGCCTCGGAGAGACCCAGTACTTC. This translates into CASSPTGGLGETQYF.

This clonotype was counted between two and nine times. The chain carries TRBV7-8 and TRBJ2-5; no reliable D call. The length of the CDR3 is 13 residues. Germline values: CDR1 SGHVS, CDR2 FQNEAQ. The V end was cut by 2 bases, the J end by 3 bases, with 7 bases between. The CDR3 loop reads CASSLLVKETQYF. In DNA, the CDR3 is TGTGCCAGCAGCTTACTGGTGAAAGAGACCCAGTACTTC.

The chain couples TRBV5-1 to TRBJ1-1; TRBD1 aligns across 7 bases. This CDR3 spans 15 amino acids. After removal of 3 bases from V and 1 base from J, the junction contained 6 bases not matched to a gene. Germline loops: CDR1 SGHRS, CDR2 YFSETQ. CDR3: CASSSTGVANTEAFF. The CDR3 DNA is TGCGCCAGCAGCTCTACAGGGGTGGCGAACACTGAAGCTTTCTTT.

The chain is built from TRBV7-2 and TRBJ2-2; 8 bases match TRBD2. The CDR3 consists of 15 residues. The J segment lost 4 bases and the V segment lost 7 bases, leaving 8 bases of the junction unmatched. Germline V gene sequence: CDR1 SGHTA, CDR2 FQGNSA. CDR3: CASTRAGTSTGELFF. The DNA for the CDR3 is TGTGCCAGCACCAGAGCCGGGACTAGCACCGGGGAGCTGTTTTTT.

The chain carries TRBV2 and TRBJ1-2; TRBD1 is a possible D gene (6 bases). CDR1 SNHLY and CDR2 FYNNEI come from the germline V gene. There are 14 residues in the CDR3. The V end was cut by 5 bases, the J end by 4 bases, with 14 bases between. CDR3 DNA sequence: TGTGCCAGCAGTCCGGACAGCTTCGTCTATGGCTACACCTTC. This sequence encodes CASSPDSFVYGYTF.

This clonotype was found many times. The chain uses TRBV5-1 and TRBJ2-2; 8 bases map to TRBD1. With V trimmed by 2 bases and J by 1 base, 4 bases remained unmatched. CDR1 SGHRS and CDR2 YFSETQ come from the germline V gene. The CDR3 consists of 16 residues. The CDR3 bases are TGCGCCAGCAGCTTTACCGGGACAGGGAACACCGGGGAGCTGTTTTTT. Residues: CASSFTGTGNTGELFF.

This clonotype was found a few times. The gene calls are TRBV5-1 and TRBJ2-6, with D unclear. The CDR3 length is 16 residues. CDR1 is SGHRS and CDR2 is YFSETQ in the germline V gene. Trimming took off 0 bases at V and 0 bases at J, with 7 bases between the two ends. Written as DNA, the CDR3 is TGCGCCAGCAGCTTGGGGCCGAACTCTGGGGCCAACGTCCTGACTTTC. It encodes CASSLGPNSGANVLTF.

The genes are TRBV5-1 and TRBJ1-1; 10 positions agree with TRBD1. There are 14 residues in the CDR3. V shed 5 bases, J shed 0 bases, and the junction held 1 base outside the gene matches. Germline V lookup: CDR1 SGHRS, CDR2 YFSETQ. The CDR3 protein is CASRGQGMNTEAFF. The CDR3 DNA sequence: TGCGCCAGCAGGGGACAGGGGATGAACACTGAAGCTTTCTTT.

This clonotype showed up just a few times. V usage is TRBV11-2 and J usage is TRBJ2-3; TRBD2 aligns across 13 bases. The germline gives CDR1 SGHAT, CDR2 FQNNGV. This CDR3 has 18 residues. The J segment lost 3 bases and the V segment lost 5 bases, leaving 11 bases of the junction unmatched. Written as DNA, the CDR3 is TGTGCCAGCAGCCCTCGACTAGCGGGAGGAGGAGGAACAGATACGCAGTATTTT. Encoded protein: CASSPRLAGGGGTDTQYF.

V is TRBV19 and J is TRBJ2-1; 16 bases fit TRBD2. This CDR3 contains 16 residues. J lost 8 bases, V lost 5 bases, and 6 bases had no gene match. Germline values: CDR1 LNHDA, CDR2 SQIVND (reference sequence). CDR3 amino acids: CASSSPGLAGGHEQFF. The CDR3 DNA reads TGTGCCAGTAGTTCCCCGGGACTAGCGGGAGGGCATGAGCAGTTCTTC.

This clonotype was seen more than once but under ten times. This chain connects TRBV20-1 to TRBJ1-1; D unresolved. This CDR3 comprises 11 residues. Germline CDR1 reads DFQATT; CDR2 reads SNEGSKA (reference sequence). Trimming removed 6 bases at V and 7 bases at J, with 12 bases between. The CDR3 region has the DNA TGCAGTGCCTTCATCAGACGTGAAGCTTTCTTT. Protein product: CSAFIRREAFF.

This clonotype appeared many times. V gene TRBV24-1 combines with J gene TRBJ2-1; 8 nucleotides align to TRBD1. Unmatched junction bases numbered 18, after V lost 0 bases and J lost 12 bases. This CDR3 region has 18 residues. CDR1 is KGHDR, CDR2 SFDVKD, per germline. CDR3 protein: CATSDLSPAGQGLVRQFF. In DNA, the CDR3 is TGTGCCACCAGTGATTTGAGTCCCGCCGGACAGGGTTTGGTCCGGCAGTTCTTC.

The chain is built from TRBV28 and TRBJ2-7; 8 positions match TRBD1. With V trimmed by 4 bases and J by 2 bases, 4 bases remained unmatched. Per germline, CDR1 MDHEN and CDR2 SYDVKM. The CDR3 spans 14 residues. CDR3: CASSSPGQAYEQYV. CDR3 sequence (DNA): TGTGCCAGCAGTTCCCCGGGACAGGCCTACGAGCAGTACGTC.

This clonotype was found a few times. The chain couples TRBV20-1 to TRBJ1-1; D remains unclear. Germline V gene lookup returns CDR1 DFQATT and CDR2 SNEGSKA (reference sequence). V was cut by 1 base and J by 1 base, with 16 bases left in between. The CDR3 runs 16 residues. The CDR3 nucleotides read TGCAGTGCTAGAGTATCTCACTACACAAAGAACACTGAAGCTTTCTTT. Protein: CSARVSHYTKNTEAFF.

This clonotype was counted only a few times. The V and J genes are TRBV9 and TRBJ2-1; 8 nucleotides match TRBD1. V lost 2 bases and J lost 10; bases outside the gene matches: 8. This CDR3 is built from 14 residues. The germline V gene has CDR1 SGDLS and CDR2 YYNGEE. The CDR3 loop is CASSVSTGVGEQFF. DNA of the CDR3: TGTGCCAGCAGCGTCTCGACAGGGGTGGGAGAGCAGTTCTTC.

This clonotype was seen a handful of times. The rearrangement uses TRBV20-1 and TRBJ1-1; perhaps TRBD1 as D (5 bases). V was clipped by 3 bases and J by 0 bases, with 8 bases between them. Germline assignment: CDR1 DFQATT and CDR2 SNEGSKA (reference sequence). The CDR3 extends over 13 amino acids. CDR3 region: CSARGGVNTEAFF. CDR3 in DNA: TGCAGTGCTAGGGGGGGGGTGAACACTGAAGCTTTCTTT.

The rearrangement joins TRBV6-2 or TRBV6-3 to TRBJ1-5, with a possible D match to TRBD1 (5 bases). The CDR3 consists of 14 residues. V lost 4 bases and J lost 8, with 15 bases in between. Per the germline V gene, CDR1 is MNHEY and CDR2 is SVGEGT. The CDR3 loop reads CASSWDARGKPQHF. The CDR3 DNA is TGTGCCAGCAGTTGGGACGCCCGAGGGAAGCCCCAGCATTTT.

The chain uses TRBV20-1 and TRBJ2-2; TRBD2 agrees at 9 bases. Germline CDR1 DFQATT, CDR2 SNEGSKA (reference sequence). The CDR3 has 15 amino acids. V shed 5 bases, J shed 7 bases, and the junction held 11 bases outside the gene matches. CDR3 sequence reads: CSADPGLAWGGELFF. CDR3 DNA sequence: TGCAGTGCTGACCCGGGACTAGCTTGGGGCGGGGAGCTGTTTTTT.

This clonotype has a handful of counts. The DNA for the CDR3 is TGTGCCAGCAGCTTAGGCCGACTAGCGGATAACTCCTACGAGCAGTACTTC. Protein product: CASSLGRLADNSYEQYF. The genes are TRBV13 and TRBJ2-7; 9 bases are a match to TRBD2. CDR1 is PRHDT and CDR2 is FYEKMQ in the germline V gene (reference sequence). V dropped 0 bases and J dropped 0; count of bases not matched to a gene: 6. CDR3 length equals 17 residues. The variable domain in full, completed from reference TRBV13 and TRBJ2-7, reads AAGVIQSPRHLIKEKRETATLKCYPIPRHDTVYWYQQGPGQDPQFLISFYEKMQSDKGSIPDRFSAQQFSDYHSELNMSSLELGDSALYFCASSLGRLADNSYEQYFGPGTRLTVT.

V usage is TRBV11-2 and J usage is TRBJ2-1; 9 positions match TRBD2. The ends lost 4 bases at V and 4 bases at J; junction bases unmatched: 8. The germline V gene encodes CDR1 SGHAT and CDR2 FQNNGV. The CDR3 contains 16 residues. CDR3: CASSSELAGLYNEQFF. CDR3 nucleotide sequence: TGTGCCAGCAGCTCCGAGCTAGCGGGATTATACAATGAGCAGTTCTTC.

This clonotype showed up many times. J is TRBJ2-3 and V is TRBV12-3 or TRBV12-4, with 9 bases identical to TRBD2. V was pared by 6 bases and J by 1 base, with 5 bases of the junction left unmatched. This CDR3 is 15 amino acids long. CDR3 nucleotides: TGTGCCAGCAGCTCAAAGCGGGAGGGCACAGATACGCAGTATTTT. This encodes CASSSKREGTDTQYF.

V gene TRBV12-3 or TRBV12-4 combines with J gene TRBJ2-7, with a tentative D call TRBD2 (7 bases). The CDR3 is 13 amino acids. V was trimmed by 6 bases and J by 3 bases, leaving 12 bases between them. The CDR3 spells CASRGGANYEQYV. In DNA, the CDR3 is TGTGCCAGCAGGGGGGGGGCGAACTACGAGCAGTACGTC.

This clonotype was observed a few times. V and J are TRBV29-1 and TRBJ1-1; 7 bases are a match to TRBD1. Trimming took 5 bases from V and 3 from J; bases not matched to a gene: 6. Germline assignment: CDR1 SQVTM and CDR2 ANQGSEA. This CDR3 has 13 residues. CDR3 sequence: CSVSYRGDTEAFF. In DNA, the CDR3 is TGCAGCGTTAGTTACAGGGGAGACACTGAAGCTTTCTTT.